Following are 23 T cell receptor beta chains from one sample sequenced in a study of shared clonotypes between healthy human individuals. The table came from immunoSEQ multiplex PCR; TCRdb's copy has only in-frame clones and leaves some out. The sample has approximately 1.5 million clones; approximately 98% are singletons. Sequencing input: naive CD4+ T cells sorted from blood. Regarding subset: CD45RA+ positively selected. These receptors were collected from a man younger than 40 in good health.

This clone was found once. The chain combines TRBV18 with TRBJ2-1; 9 positions match TRBD2. This CDR3 spans 16 amino acids. The germline CDR1 and CDR2 sequences are KGHSH and LQKENI. J was trimmed by 8 bases and V by 3 bases; bases with no gene match: 11. This CDR3 reads CASSPTVASGVDEQFF. The DNA of the CDR3 is TGTGCCAGCTCACCCACCGTAGCTAGCGGGGTTGATGAGCAGTTCTTC.

The chain's CDR3 is CASSSTGGQYEQYF. The CDR3 region has the DNA TGTGCCAGCAGCTCAACAGGGGGACAATACGAGCAGTACTTC. V is TRBV7-9 and J is TRBJ2-7, with TRBD1 matching 8 bases. V shed 4 bases and J 4 bases; nucleotides not matched to a gene: 6. CDR1 is SEHNR and CDR2 is FQNEAQ in the germline V gene (reference sequence). The CDR3 has 14 residues.

V is TRBV19 and J is TRBJ1-1, with TRBD1 matching over 7 bases. CDR3 length: 18 residues. From germline, CDR1 is LNHDA and CDR2 SQIVND (reference sequence). The V gene end was trimmed by 6 bases and the J gene end by 0 bases; junction bases not matched to a gene: 16. CDR3 loop: CASSKWDSYRVLNTEAFF. The CDR3 bases are TGTGCCAGTAGCAAATGGGACAGTTATAGGGTTTTGAACACTGAAGCTTTCTTT.

The CDR3 protein is CASSPRAGGSTEAFF. The DNA of the CDR3 is TGTGCCAGCAGCCCTCGGGCAGGGGGCAGCACTGAAGCTTTCTTT. The chain uses TRBV7-8 and TRBJ1-1; TRBD1 matches at 8 bases. Trimming cost V 5 bases and J 4 bases; bases outside gene matches: 9. The CDR3 sequence is 15 residues long. Germline assignment: CDR1 SGHVS and CDR2 FQNEAQ.

On this clone: In the same sample, other DNA sequences code for this CDR3. CDR3 DNA: TGTGCCAGCAGCGCGACTAGCGGGAGAACAGATACGCAGTATTTT. This gives the protein CASSATSGRTDTQYF. The V call is TRBV9, the J call TRBJ2-3, with 12 bases identical to TRBD2. Trimming took 3 bases from V and 3 from J; bases not matched to a gene: 2. This CDR3 is built from 15 residues. Germline V CDR1 and CDR2: SGDLS, YYNGEE.

The J gene is TRBJ1-1, the V gene TRBV18; the D gene is possibly TRBD1 (6 bases). CDR1 and CDR2 (germline): KGHSH, LQKENI. The CDR3 covers 12 residues. V was trimmed by 6 bases and J by 6 bases, leaving 11 bases between them. In DNA, the CDR3 is TGTGCCAGCTCGCTAACAGGGTCTGAAGCTTTCTTT. Protein: CASSLTGSEAFF.

Turning to this clone: Distinct nucleotide sequences in the sample also encode this CDR3. This chain joins TRBV11-3 and TRBJ2-5; D unclear. Germline lookup yields CDR1 SGHNT and CDR2 YENEEA. V was trimmed by 1 base and J by 4 bases, leaving 10 bases between them. CDR3 length equals 14 residues. CDR3 in amino acids: CASSLGSLTETQYF. CDR3 sequence (DNA): TGTGCCAGCAGCTTAGGCTCTCTCACAGAGACCCAGTACTTC.

J is TRBJ2-5 and V is TRBV27, with 9 bases matching TRBD1. This CDR3 is 16 amino acids long. The V gene end was trimmed by 2 bases and the J gene end by 5 bases; junction bases not matched to a gene: 9. CDR1 MNHEY and CDR2 SMNVEV come from the germline V gene (reference sequence). The CDR3 nucleotides read TGTGCCAGCAGTTTAAGGAGGACAGGGGAGTGGGAGACCCAGTACTTC. Its translation is CASSLRRTGEWETQYF.

J is TRBJ1-2 and V is TRBV7-9, with D maybe TRBD1 (6 bases). In germline, CDR1 is SEHNR, CDR2 FQNEAQ (reference sequence). This CDR3 has 15 amino acids. V was cut by 1 base and J by 4 bases, with 13 bases left in between. The CDR3 DNA is TGTGCCAGCAGCTTAGGGGGGCTTTTCTTCTATGGCTACACCTTC. It specifies CASSLGGLFFYGYTF.

The chain carries TRBV10-2 and TRBJ1-5; no clear D. The V end lost 5 bases, the J end lost 7 bases, and 9 bases lay between the germline ends. Germline-derived CDR1 and CDR2 are WSHSY and SAAADI. The CDR3 consists of 12 residues. The CDR3 loop reads CASSSPGQPQHF. CDR3 in DNA: TGCGCCAGCAGTTCTCCGGGCCAGCCCCAGCATTTT.

This chain connects TRBV6-1 to TRBJ2-7, with D possibly matching TRBD2 (6 bases). The CDR3 has 14 amino acids. Germline V lookup: CDR1 MNHNS, CDR2 SASEGT. V gave up 2 bases and J gave up 2 bases, with 10 bases separating them. DNA for the CDR3: TGTGCCAGCAGTGAAATAGCGGAGACCTACGAGCAGTACTTC. It specifies CASSEIAETYEQYF.

This CDR3 reads CASTLGSEQYF. The CDR3 region has the DNA TGTGCCAGCACACTGGGATCCGAGCAGTACTTC. This chain connects TRBV6-6 to TRBJ2-7; D is ambiguous. Per germline, CDR1 MNHNY and CDR2 SVGAGI (reference sequence). CDR3 size: 11 residues. Between the trimmed V and J ends, which lost 7 bases and 6 bases, there was a span of 10 bases.

The chain has TRBV14 and TRBJ2-7; 9 bases match TRBD1. Trimming at V came to 5 bases and at J to 4 bases, leaving 9 bases not matched to a gene. Germline loops: CDR1 SGHDN, CDR2 FVKESK. This CDR3 contains 15 residues. CDR3 sequence reads: CASSGGTGLPYEQYF. CDR3 DNA sequence: TGTGCCAGCAGCGGAGGGACAGGGTTGCCGTACGAGCAGTACTTC.

This chain links TRBV10-3 with TRBJ2-1, with 9 bases aligning to TRBD2. Germline CDR1 reads ENHRY; CDR2 reads SYGVKD. The V and J ends lost 4 bases and 6 bases, in that order; junction bases with no gene match: 16. The CDR3 runs to 18 residues. CDR3 loop: CAISVQPPRREGRNEQFF. The DNA of the CDR3 is TGTGCCATCAGTGTCCAACCGCCTAGGCGGGAGGGCCGCAATGAGCAGTTCTTC.

The rearrangement uses TRBV9 and TRBJ2-2, with D hard to call. The CDR3 loop spans 15 amino acids. Germline assignment: CDR1 SGDLS and CDR2 YYNGEE. V was clipped by 4 bases and J by 3 bases, with 13 bases between them. The CDR3, as DNA: TGTGCCAGCAGCTCCCGAGGCCGCGACACCGGGGAGCTGTTTTTT. It translates to CASSSRGRDTGELFF.

The chain is built from TRBV7-2 and TRBJ2-7, with unresolved D. Looked up from germline, CDR1 is SGHTA and CDR2 is FQGNSA. This CDR3 is built from 13 residues. V was shortened by 3 bases and J by 3 bases, with 9 bases between the two germline ends. This CDR3 is CASSFQRDYEQYF. The CDR3 bases are TGTGCCAGCAGCTTCCAGCGCGACTACGAGCAGTACTTC.

This sequence joins TRBV10-3 and TRBJ2-7; D ambiguous. From germline, CDR1 is ENHRY and CDR2 SYGVKD. This CDR3 has 14 amino acids. Trimming pared 6 bases from V and 3 bases from J, leaving 15 bases between. The DNA for the CDR3 is TGTGCCATCAGACCGGGCCCCTGGGTCTACGAGCAGTACTTC. Encoded protein: CAIRPGPWVYEQYF.

The chain joins TRBV20-1 to TRBJ1-2; tentatively, D is TRBD1 (6 bases). The CDR3 totals 11 residues. The germline V gene encodes CDR1 DFQATT and CDR2 SNEGSKA (reference sequence). Trimming shortened V by 5 bases and J by 4 bases, and 8 bases separated the two germline ends. The CDR3 DNA reads as TGCAGTGCTCCGGACAGCTATGGCTACACCTTC. It is translated as CSAPDSYGYTF.

This chain links TRBV5-6 with TRBJ2-1; TRBD2 matches 7 bases. V was pared by 0 bases and J by 0 bases, with 3 bases of the junction left unmatched. The CDR3 contains 16 residues. Germline CDR1 reads SGHDT; CDR2 reads YYEEEE. The CDR3 DNA reads as TGTGCCAGCAGCTTGGGCAGCGGGACCTCCTACAATGAGCAGTTCTTC. This sequence encodes CASSLGSGTSYNEQFF.

The chain joins TRBV6-1 to TRBJ2-4; D is perhaps TRBD2 (7 bases). The CDR3 totals 14 residues. Germline V gives CDR1 MNHNS, CDR2 SASEGT. V was shortened by 3 bases and J by 7 bases, with 13 bases between the two germline ends. CDR3 sequence reads: CASSDLGRGNIQYF. Here the CDR3 DNA reads TGTGCCAGCAGTGATCTAGGGAGGGGGAACATTCAGTACTTC.

The gene calls are TRBV19 and TRBJ1-4; 8 nucleotides line up with TRBD1. CDR1 is LNHDA and CDR2 is SQIVND in the germline V gene (reference sequence). V shed 5 bases and J 0 bases; nucleotides not matched to a gene: 8. This CDR3 spans 17 amino acids. CDR3: CASSWARGPSTNEKLFF. The CDR3 DNA reads TGTGCCAGTAGTTGGGCCAGGGGGCCGTCAACTAATGAAAAACTGTTTTTT.

This clone occurred once. The CDR3 sequence is CASSPGGTGELFF. The CDR3 DNA is TGTGCCAGCAGCCCCGGCGGCACCGGGGAGCTGTTTTTT. The chain has TRBV7-8 and TRBJ2-2; no clear D gene. Looked up from germline, CDR1 is SGHVS and CDR2 is FQNEAQ. The CDR3 is 13 residues long. V gave up 5 bases and J gave up 4 bases, with 8 bases separating them.

The chain carries TRBV11-2 and TRBJ2-5; 7 bases are shared with TRBD2. Germline V CDR1 and CDR2: SGHAT, FQNNGV. The CDR3 is 15 residues long. Losses at the gene ends were 6 bases for V and 5 bases for J; bases not matched to a gene: 12. CDR3: CASSRAGAIFETQYF. CDR3 nucleotide sequence: TGTGCCAGCAGTAGGGCGGGAGCAATTTTTGAGACCCAGTACTTC.